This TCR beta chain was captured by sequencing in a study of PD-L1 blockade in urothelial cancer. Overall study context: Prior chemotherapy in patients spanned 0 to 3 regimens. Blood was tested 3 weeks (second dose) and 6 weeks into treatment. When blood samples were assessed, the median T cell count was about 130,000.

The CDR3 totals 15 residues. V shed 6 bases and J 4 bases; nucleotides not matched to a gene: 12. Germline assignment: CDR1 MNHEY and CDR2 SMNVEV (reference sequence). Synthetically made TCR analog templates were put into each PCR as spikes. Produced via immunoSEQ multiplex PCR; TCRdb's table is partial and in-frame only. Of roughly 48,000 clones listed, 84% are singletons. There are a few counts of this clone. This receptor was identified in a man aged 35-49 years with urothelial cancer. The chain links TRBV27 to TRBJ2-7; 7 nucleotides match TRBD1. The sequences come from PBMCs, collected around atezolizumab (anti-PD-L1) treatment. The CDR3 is CASSPSNRGRYEQYF. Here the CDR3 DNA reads TGTGCCAGCAGCCCGTCGAACAGGGGAAGGTACGAGCAGTACTTC.